The 8 T cell receptor beta chains reported below all come from one sample, sequenced in a study of early stage breast cancer tumors. Using immunoSEQ multiplex PCR, the repertoire was profiled, and TCRdb retains in-frame clones only, with some absent. The table shows about 5,400 clones, with 65% to 80% occurring only once. Input material: breast tumor tissue. The origin of the receptors is a person aged 55 to 70 with breast cancer.

The chain carries TRBV2 and TRBJ2-3, with D possibly matching TRBD1 (5 bases). The V gene's germline CDR1 is SNHLY and CDR2 FYNNEI. The CDR3 has 14 residues. V lost 7 bases to trimming and J lost 2 bases, with 13 bases between them. The CDR3 region has the DNA TGTGCCAGCAAATTTGCCAGGGACACAGATACGCAGTATTTT. This codes for CASKFARDTDTQYF.

CDR3 region: CASSFSVYGYTF. The CDR3 coding sequence is TGTGCCAGCAGCTTCTCGGTTTATGGCTACACCTTC. The chain combines TRBV7-9 with TRBJ1-2; no reliable D call. Trimming left V 3 bases short and J 5 bases short, with 7 bases between. Germline-derived CDR1 and CDR2 are SEHNR and FQNEAQ (reference sequence). The CDR3 consists of 12 residues.

The rearrangement links TRBV10-2 to TRBJ1-2, with 7 bases matching TRBD1. The CDR3 is made up of 12 amino acids. The J segment lost 5 bases and the V segment lost 6 bases, leaving 3 bases of the junction unmatched. Germline V gene sequence: CDR1 WSHSY, CDR2 SAAADI. The CDR3 region is CASRPGQYGYTF. CDR3 bases: TGCGCCAGCAGGCCGGGACAGTATGGCTACACCTTC.

The V and J genes are TRBV4-1 and TRBJ2-6; D ambiguous. The CDR3 runs to 15 residues. V lost 0 bases and J lost 2, with 5 bases in between. Looked up from germline, CDR1 is MGHRA and CDR2 is YSYEKL. Here the CDR3 DNA reads TGCGCCAGCAGCCAAGATCTTGCTGGGGCCAACGTCCTGACTTTC. The encoded protein is CASSQDLAGANVLTF.

This chain links TRBV6-1 with TRBJ1-5; D not certain. The germline gives CDR1 MNHNS, CDR2 SASEGT. V was cut by 3 bases and J by 7 bases, with 4 bases left in between. The CDR3 contains 11 residues. The CDR3 protein is CASSDLQPQHF. In DNA form, the CDR3 reads TGTGCCAGCAGTGATCTGCAGCCCCAGCATTTT.

This sequence joins TRBV7-2 and TRBJ2-5; D possibly matches TRBD1 or TRBD2 (5 bases each). There are 13 residues in the CDR3. V lost 3 bases, J lost 5 bases, and 10 bases lay in between. CDR1 is SGHTA and CDR2 is FQGNSA in the germline V gene. The CDR3 nucleotides read TGTGCCAGCAGCTTGGGGACCGCCGAGACCCAGTACTTC. Translated: CASSLGTAETQYF.

The table lists this clone with a few counts. The V gene is TRBV30, the J gene TRBJ2-7; 10 positions match TRBD2. Unmatched junction bases numbered 13, after V lost 2 bases and J lost 3 bases. Per the germline V gene, CDR1 is GTSNPN and CDR2 is SVGIG (reference sequence). The CDR3 length is 17 residues. CDR3 nucleotide sequence: TGTGCCTGGAGTCCTTCATTGGGGACTAGCGTCGTCTACGAGCAGTACTTC. It specifies CAWSPSLGTSVVYEQYF.

This clone showed up just a few times. This chain uses TRBV30 with TRBJ1-6; tentatively, D is TRBD1 (6 bases). There are 14 residues in the CDR3. V lost 5 bases, J lost 7 bases, and 15 bases lay in between. The V gene's germline CDR1 is GTSNPN and CDR2 SVGIG (reference sequence). The CDR3 nucleotides are TGTGCCTGGTGCGGGGGGGGCTTGAATTCACCCCTCCACTTT. It yields the protein CAWCGGGLNSPLHF.